This is a list of T cell receptor beta chains from one sample in a study of neoadjuvant anti-PD-1 for oral cavity cancer. Here immunoSEQ multiplex PCR was the method, and the copy in TCRdb shows in-frame clones only, minus some. The sample has approximately 13,000 clones, more than 70% seen once. The sample here was PBMCs, taken after nivolumab (anti-PD-1) treatment. These receptors all come from a person aged 40 to 85 with oral cavity squamous cell carcinoma. CDR3s include the opening cysteine and the closing phenylalanine or tryptophan. The D gene is left open where the match is weak. Size values are once, few and many counts, or a class for expanded clones, and some rows have none.

TRBD2,TRBJ2-1,-,TRBV27,CASSKEAGGSNEQFF,TGTGCCAGCAGTAAGGAAGCGGGGGGTAGTAATGAGCAGTTCTTC
TRBD1,TRBJ1-2,few,TRBV13,CASRPRTGAEGYTF,TGTGCCAGCAGACCTCGGACAGGGGCGGAGGGCTACACCTTC
-,TRBJ2-2,-,TRBV4-1,CASSQRGGSTNTGELFF,TGCGCCAGCAGCCAACGCGGCGGATCCACAAACACCGGGGAGCTGTTTTTT
-,TRBJ2-2,medium-sized,TRBV6-4,CASSDRDTGELFF,TGTGCCAGCAGTGACAGGGACACCGGGGAGCTGTTTTTT
TRBD2,TRBJ2-7,-,TRBV11-2,CASSSSGNSYEQYF,TGTGCCAGCAGTTCTAGCGGGAACTCCTACGAGCAGTACTTC
-,TRBJ1-2,-,TRBV11-2,CASSLGTGGKGYTF,TGTGCCAGCAGCTTAGGAACGGGCGGTAAAGGCTACACCTTC
TRBD2,TRBJ2-1,-,TRBV7-2,CASNLGLAGSNEQFF,TGTGCCAGCAACCTGGGACTAGCGGGGAGCAATGAGCAGTTCTTC
-,TRBJ1-5,-,TRBV11-2,CASSLDYRAGQPQHF,TGTGCCAGCAGCTTAGATTACAGGGCCGGCCAGCCCCAGCATTTT
TRBD1,TRBJ1-1,-,TRBV27,CASTGSDRGRNTEAFF,TGTGCCAGCACCGGATCGGACAGGGGGAGAAACACTGAAGCTTTCTTT
TRBD1,TRBJ2-1,-,TRBV4-1,CASSQSRTGIIIGEQFF,TGCGCCAGCAGCCAATCTCGGACAGGGATAATAATAGGGGAGCAGTTCTTC
TRBD2,TRBJ2-2,once,TRBV19,CASWTSGDTGELFF,TGTGCCAGCTGGACTAGCGGGGACACCGGGGAGCTGTTTTTT
TRBD2,TRBJ2-2,-,TRBV19,CASSSRTRSTGELFF,TGTGCCAGTAGTTCACGGACTAGGAGCACCGGGGAGCTGTTTTTT
-,TRBJ2-1,-,TRBV6-1,CASSDPGNEQFF,TGTGCCAGCAGTGATCCGGGGAATGAGCAGTTCTTC
-,TRBJ1-2,-,TRBV5-6,CASSLDLTGDYGYTF,TGTGCCAGCAGCTTGGACCTAACAGGAGACTATGGCTACACCTTC
-,TRBJ2-1,-,TRBV5-1,CASSSGPGYNEQFF,TGCGCCAGCAGCTCCGGGCCGGGATACAATGAGCAGTTCTTC
TRBD1,TRBJ1-1,few,TRBV27,CASSPLRTGQGNTEAFF,TGTGCCAGCAGTCCGCTCCGGACAGGGCAAGGGAACACTGAAGCTTTCTTT
-,TRBJ1-5,-,TRBV27,CASSLLVDQPQHF,TGTGCCAGCAGTTTATTGGTTGATCAGCCCCAGCATTTT
-,TRBJ1-5,-,TRBV30,CAWGQSYSNQPQHF,TGTGCCTGGGGACAGAGCTATAGCAATCAGCCCCAGCATTTT
-,TRBJ1-1,-,TRBV21-1,CASSQRGTGRCWRAFF,TGTGCCAGCAGCCAAAGGGGGACAGGTAGGTGCTGGAGAGCTTTCTTT
-,TRBJ1-1,once,TRBV5-5,CASSSQIYTEAFF,TGTGCCAGCAGCTCACAGATATACACTGAAGCTTTCTTT
-,TRBJ2-1,few,TRBV10-1,CASRATDNEQFF,TGCGCCTCCCGGGCTACCGACAATGAGCAGTTCTTC
TRBD2,TRBJ2-1,once,TRBV10-1,CASSPGTSGGRVF,TGCGCCAGCAGCCCCGGGACTAGCGGGGGTAGGGTCTTC
-,TRBJ1-1,-,TRBV7-9,CASTGGFDDTEAFF,TGTGCCAGCACGGGAGGCTTCGATGACACTGAAGCTTTCTTT
TRBD2,TRBJ2-3,once,TRBV6-5,CASSYEGLAGTDTQYF,TGTGCCAGCAGTTACGAGGGACTAGCGGGCACAGATACGCAGTATTTT
TRBD2,TRBJ2-7,-,TRBV6-4,CASVAGVKPYEQYF,TGTGCCAGCGTAGCGGGGGTTAAACCTTACGAGCAGTACTTC
-,TRBJ1-5,-,TRBV19,CAPRGEGYNQPQHF,TGTGCCCCTCGCGGGGAGGGCTACAATCAGCCCCAGCATTTT
TRBD1,TRBJ1-5,-,TRBV30,CAWSSHRGYQPQHF,TGTGCCTGGAGTTCCCACAGGGGATATCAGCCCCAGCATTTT
TRBD1,TRBJ2-7,-,TRBV5-1,CASSLGETGSSYEQYF,TGCGCCAGCAGCTTGGGCGAGACAGGGAGCTCCTACGAGCAGTACTTC
-,TRBJ1-1,-,TRBV4-2,CASSQGGGNTEAFF,TGTGCCAGCAGCCAAGGGGGGGGTAACACTGAAGCTTTCTTT
TRBD2,TRBJ2-1,-,TRBV6-4,CASSSNPSGSGNEQFF,TGTGCCAGCAGTTCTAACCCTAGCGGGAGTGGTAATGAGCAGTTCTTC
-,TRBJ1-1,few,TRBV7-6,CASSLASLNTEAFF,TGTGCCAGCAGCTTAGCCAGTTTGAACACTGAAGCTTTCTTT
-,TRBJ2-7,-,TRBV7-6,CASSLNRVSYEQYF,TGTGCCAGCAGTCTGAACCGAGTTTCCTACGAGCAGTACTTC
-,TRBJ1-3,-,TRBV6-1,CASIPQGFSGNTIYF,TGTGCCAGCATCCCTCAGGGCTTCTCTGGAAACACCATATATTTT
-,TRBJ1-1,-,TRBV30,CAWSNGLNTEAFF,TGTGCCTGGAGTAACGGATTGAACACTGAAGCTTTCTTT
-,TRBJ1-4,-,TRBV4-1,CASSQNYATNEKLFF,TGCGCCAGCAGTCAAAACTATGCAACTAATGAAAAACTGTTTTTT
-,TRBJ2-2,-,TRBV11-2,CASSLEGSRTGELFF,TGTGCCAGCAGCTTAGAGGGTAGCCGGACCGGGGAGCTGTTTTTT
TRBD1,TRBJ2-7,-,TRBV7-9,CAGGQGSYEQYF,TGTGCCGGAGGACAGGGGTCCTACGAGCAGTACTTC
-,TRBJ1-2,-,TRBV18,CASSPRGDTYGYTF,TGTGCCAGCTCACCAAGAGGGGATACCTATGGCTACACCTTC
-,TRBJ1-6,-,TRBV4-1,CASSQDSPVLSYNSPLHF,TGCGCCAGCAGCCAAGATTCTCCGGTCCTCTCCTATAATTCACCCCTCCACTTT
TRBD2,TRBJ2-3,few,TRBV9,CASSVAREGLAGVDTQYF,TGTGCCAGCAGCGTAGCCCGGGAGGGACTAGCGGGGGTAGATACGCAGTATTTT
-,TRBJ2-5,-,TRBV14,CASSQAVIWGPQETQYF,TGTGCCAGCAGCCAAGCGGTAATTTGGGGGCCCCAAGAGACCCAGTACTTC
-,TRBJ1-2,-,TRBV5-4,CASSIPQGYGYTF,TGTGCCAGCAGCATCCCCCAGGGCTATGGCTACACCTTC
TRBD1,TRBJ2-2,few,TRBV6-1,CAGRDRGLTGELFF,TGTGCCGGCCGGGACAGGGGGCTCACCGGGGAGCTGTTTTTT
TRBD2,TRBJ2-1,-,TRBV10-1,CASSSKRGSSYNEQFF,TGCGCCAGCAGTAGTAAGCGGGGGAGCTCCTACAATGAGCAGTTCTTC
-,TRBJ2-4,-,TRBV5-1,CASSLAGTTKNIQYF,TGCGCCAGCAGCTTGGCCGGGACCACTAAAAACATTCAGTACTTC
-,TRBJ1-2,-,TRBV5-1,CASSFLDRFYGYTF,TGCGCCAGCAGCTTCCTGGACCGGTTCTATGGCTACACCTTC
TRBD1,TRBJ1-5,-,TRBV6-5,CASSTGTGQPQHF,TGTGCCAGCAGTACTGGGACAGGACAGCCCCAGCATTTT
TRBD1,TRBJ1-4,-,TRBV6-1,CASSSDRVNEKLFF,TGTGCCAGCAGCTCCGACAGGGTAAATGAAAAACTGTTTTTT